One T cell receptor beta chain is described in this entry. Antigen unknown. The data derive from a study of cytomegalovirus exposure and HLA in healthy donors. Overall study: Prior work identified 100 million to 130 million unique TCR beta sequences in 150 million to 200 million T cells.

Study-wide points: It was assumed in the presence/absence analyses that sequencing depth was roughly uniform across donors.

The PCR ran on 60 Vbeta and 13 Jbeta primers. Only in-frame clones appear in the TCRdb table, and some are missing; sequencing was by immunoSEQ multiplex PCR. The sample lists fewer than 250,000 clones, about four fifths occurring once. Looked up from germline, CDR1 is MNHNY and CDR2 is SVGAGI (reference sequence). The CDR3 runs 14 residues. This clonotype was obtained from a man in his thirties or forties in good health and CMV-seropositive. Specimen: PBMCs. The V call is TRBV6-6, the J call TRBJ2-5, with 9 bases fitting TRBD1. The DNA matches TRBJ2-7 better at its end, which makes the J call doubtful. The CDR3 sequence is CASSSGQGRDEQYF. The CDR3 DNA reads TGTGCCAGCAGTTCCGGACAGGGGAGGGACGAGCAGTACTTC.